A single sample is the source of the 8 T cell receptor beta chains below, sequenced in a study of cytomegalovirus exposure and HLA in healthy donors. Vbeta (60) and Jbeta (13) primers were used in the PCR. Only in-frame clones appear in the TCRdb table, and some are missing; sequencing was by immunoSEQ multiplex PCR. Altogether 120,000 or so clones are present, about 74% being singletons, with the ten largest covering 5.8%. The material sequenced was PBMCs. The receptor source for this set is a woman aged 45 to 65 in good health and CMV-seropositive.

CDR3: CASSAGGGSNQPQHF. The DNA of the CDR3 is TGTGCCAGCAGCGCCGGGGGGGGTAGCAATCAGCCCCAGCATTTT. The J gene is TRBJ1-5, the V gene TRBV9, with D tentatively TRBD1 (5 bases). This CDR3 spans 15 amino acids. V lost 3 bases and J 0 bases, leaving 10 bases between the germline ends. Per germline, CDR1 SGDLS and CDR2 YYNGEE.

CDR3: CASSLARGRDTQYF. CDR3 DNA sequence: TGCGCCAGCAGCTTGGCACGGGGGAGAGATACGCAGTATTTT. The chain joins TRBV5-1 to TRBJ2-3, with D perhaps matching TRBD2 (6 bases). The CDR3 runs to 14 residues. Germline lookup yields CDR1 SGHRS and CDR2 YFSETQ. Trimming took 0 bases from V and 5 from J, leaving 10 bases between them. Combining the CDR3 with reference TRBV5-1 and TRBJ2-3 gives the whole variable domain KAGVTQTPRYLIKTRGQQVTLSCSPISGHRSVSWYQQTPGQGLQFLFEYFSETQRNKGNFPGRFSGRQFSNSRSEMNVSTLELGDSALYLCASSLARGRDTQYFGPGTRLTVL.

This clone was seen just once. The CDR3: CASSLQREQYF. CDR3 DNA sequence: TGTGCCAGCAGTCTGCAGCGGGAGCAGTACTTC. The chain has TRBV6-1 and TRBJ2-7, with D possibly TRBD2 on 5 matching bases. There are 11 residues in the CDR3. V shed 5 bases and J shed 7 bases, with 9 bases lying between them. Germline V gene lookup returns CDR1 MNHNS and CDR2 SASEGT.

The rearrangement uses TRBV15 and TRBJ2-4; 11 bases map to TRBD2. The CDR3 extends over 15 amino acids. Germline trimming cut 2 bases from V and 6 bases from J; bases unmatched to any gene: 3. Germline loops: CDR1 LNHNV, CDR2 YYDKDF (reference sequence). The CDR3 here is CATSRPGTSGNIQYF. In nucleotides, the CDR3 is TGTGCCACCAGCAGACCGGGGACTAGCGGAAACATTCAGTACTTC.

In its sample, this clone was seen a few times. This chain connects TRBV7-9 to TRBJ1-5; D gene ambiguous. The length of the CDR3 is 13 residues. Looked up from germline, CDR1 is SEHNR and CDR2 is FQNEAQ (reference sequence). The V end was cut by 3 bases, the J end by 6 bases, with 9 bases between. CDR3 residues: CASSLADGQPQHF. The CDR3 DNA reads TGTGCCAGCAGCTTGGCAGATGGTCAGCCCCAGCATTTT.

This chain links TRBV2 with TRBJ2-5; D gene uncertain. CDR1 is SNHLY, CDR2 FYNNEI, per germline. This CDR3 spans 14 amino acids. The ends were cut back, 4 bases at V and 0 bases at J, with 9 bases in the middle. CDR3 residues: CASSGDKDQETQYF. In nucleotides, the CDR3 is TGTGCCAGCAGTGGTGACAAAGACCAAGAGACCCAGTACTTC.

The chain employs TRBV7-2 and TRBJ1-1, with D hard to call. The CDR3 spans 14 residues. CDR1 SGHTA and CDR2 FQGNSA come from the germline V gene. The ends were cut back, 5 bases at V and 1 base at J, with 11 bases in the middle. The DNA for the CDR3 is TGTGCCAGCAGCCCCGAGATCGGGAACACTGAAGCTTTCTTT. Protein sequence: CASSPEIGNTEAFF.

The chain is built from TRBV7-2 and TRBJ1-1; TRBD1 is a possible D gene (5 bases). The ends were cut back, 5 bases at V and 5 bases at J, with 12 bases in the middle. In germline, CDR1 is SGHTA, CDR2 FQGNSA. The CDR3 is 13 amino acids. In DNA, the CDR3 is TGTGCCAGCAGCACAGAACGGGGGACTGAAGCTTTCTTT. Encoded protein: CASSTERGTEAFF. The full variable domain, with the rest looked up from reference TRBV7-2 and TRBJ1-1, is GAGVSQSPSNKVTEKGKDVELRCDPISGHTALYWYRQSLGQGLEFLIYFQGNSAPDKSGLPSDRFSAERTGGSVSTLTIQRTQQEDSAVYLCASSTERGTEAFFGQGTRLTVV.